The clone carrying this T cell receptor (beta chain) was seen a handful of times. Its specificity is not known. Only in-frame clones appear in the TCRdb table, and some are missing; sequencing was by immunoSEQ multiplex PCR. The sample consists of thousands of clones, around 75% of them appearing once. This sample is part of a study of OX40 agonist ivuxolimab in advanced cancers. As for the study in general: Cohort: roughly 79% men, mean age about 60, aged about 20 to 79. Notes on the study in general: At 0.1 to 3.0 mg/kg, CD4+ and CD8+ blood T cells expanded clonally by week 6.

The germline V gene has CDR1 MGHRA and CDR2 YSYEKL. This CDR3 spans 13 amino acids. The V and J ends lost 2 bases and 9 bases respectively, with 12 bases between them. Peripheral blood came from all dose cohorts at three timepoints. Sequences were derived from CD4+ or CD8+ T cells sorted from blood, sampled in a trial of the OX40 agonist ivuxolimab. This clonotype was sampled from an adult with an advanced solid tumor such as melanoma, head and neck, liver or kidney cancer. The chain carries TRBV4-1 and TRBJ2-3, with D hard to call. Written as DNA, the CDR3 is TGCGCCAGCAGCCAAATCGTGCTCGGGACGCAGTATTTT. The encoded protein is CASSQIVLGTQYF.